Listed below are T cell receptor beta chains from one sample, sequenced in a study of blood T cell repertoires in COVID-19. Measured with immunoSEQ multiplex PCR; TCRdb has only the in-frame clones, and not every one. The sample has about 53,000 clones; 75% to 90% are singletons. The sample consisted of peripheral blood. All receptors come from a man aged 80 or over with acute or convalescent COVID-19. Both conserved end residues are part of each CDR3.

>TRBJ2-3|TRBV24-1
CATSDSASGGTDTQYF
>TRBJ2-1|TRBV6-6
CASSPTLLAGGLNEQFF
>TRBJ2-1|TRBV6-5
CASTSTGVVEQFF
>TRBJ2-7|TRBV5-5
CASSFSSQAHSYEQYF
>TRBJ1-1|TRBV9
CASSEGTGVTEAFF
>TRBJ2-5|TRBV9
CASSEQEETQYF
>TRBJ1-3|TRBV15
CATSRLLDGNTIYF
>TRBJ2-3|TRBV5-1
CASNTGADTQYF
>TRBJ1-2|TRBV3-1/TRBV3-2
CASSHEGLYGYTF
>TRBJ1-1|TRBV5-1
CASSFSGTGTEAFF
>TRBJ2-7|TRBV12-3/TRBV12-4
CASSLADRYEQYF
>TRBJ2-7|TRBV15
CATSSRWTGSGEQYF
>TRBJ2-3|TRBV5-1
CASSRDSLDTQYF